This T cell receptor beta chain was captured by sequencing in a study of tumor-infiltrating lymphocytes in primary liver carcinoma. General study findings and limits: Relative to blood, tumors carried a significantly larger fraction of the repertoire in their top 250 clones (p = 0.039). Presence in all five tumor regions was observed for only about 8-24% of top clones.

Starting from 500 ng of total RNA, TCR beta cDNA was produced with a primer in the constant region. For TCR beta, libraries were produced by three nested multiplex PCR rounds using slightly modified ARM-PCR. TCRdb analysed the multiplex PCR reads with MiXCR anew, one entry per CDR3 protein. The sample includes over 40,000 distinct CDR3 sequences, around 77% seen only once; the top ten take around 22%. Details on this clonotype: Its target is not known. The junction differs from germline at one of its ends, possibly a read error.

Total RNA and DNA came together from approximately 20-30 mg of bulk tissue without cell sorting. Sequences were obtained from liver tumor tissue from sampling region 5. The subset is: tumor region T5, tumor centre. This TCR was sampled from a middle-aged man with primary liver carcinoma and hepatitis B virus infection.

The chain's CDR3 is CASSLDTGTGQEHYF. For the CDR3, the DNA is TGTGCCAGCAGCCTGGATACCGGGACAGGGCAGGAGCACTACTTC. This rearrangement joins TRBV5-1 to TRBJ2-7; 9 bases fit TRBD1. This CDR3 has 15 amino acids. Looked up from germline, CDR1 is SGHRS and CDR2 is YFSETQ.